The 30 T cell receptor beta chains given below trace back to one sample, sequenced in a study of PD-1 blockade in classical Hodgkin lymphoma. Time point here: cycle 4 day 1 (C4D1), after 5 to 7 weeks of nivolumab. Brentuximab vedotin exposure varied, and every patient relapsed after autologous stem cell transplantation. The authors enriched CD8+ T cells from thawed PBMCs via magnetic negative selection. Method: immunoSEQ multiplex PCR; TCRdb's copy keeps in-frame clones and lacks some. In the table there are roughly 20,000 clones, roughly 90% of which are singletons. This specimen was CD8+ T cells from blood, taken before the fourth cycle of nivolumab. The receptor source for this set is a human donor with classical Hodgkin lymphoma.

The V call is TRBV7-9, the J call TRBJ2-6; maybe TRBD1 (5 bases). The length of the CDR3 is 18 residues. CDR1 is SEHNR, CDR2 FQNEAQ, per germline (reference sequence). V lost 1 base and J 0 bases, leaving 13 bases between the germline ends. The CDR3 DNA reads TGTGCCAGCAGCTTAGGAGGCGACAGAATCTCTGGGGCCAACGTCCTGACTTTC. Translated, it gives CASSLGGDRISGANVLTF.

The V call is TRBV13, the J call TRBJ2-7; the D is unclear. This CDR3 contains 14 residues. Germline CDR1 PRHDT, CDR2 FYEKMQ (reference sequence). V was shortened by 5 bases and J by 0 bases, with 11 bases between the two germline ends. The CDR3 bases are TGTGCCAGCAGCACGACCGACACCTCCTACGAGCAGTACTTC. Amino acid sequence: CASSTTDTSYEQYF.

This sequence joins TRBV7-6 and TRBJ2-1; 8 bases are shared with TRBD2. The CDR3 loop spans 16 amino acids. Germline loops: CDR1 SGHVS, CDR2 FNYEAQ. Unmatched junction bases numbered 7, after V lost 5 bases and J lost 1 base. The CDR3 is CASSPVAGRSYNEQFF. In DNA, the CDR3 is TGTGCCAGCAGCCCCGTAGCGGGACGGTCCTACAATGAGCAGTTCTTC.

The chain has TRBV27 and TRBJ2-5; no clear D gene. V lost 3 bases, J lost 4 bases, and 12 bases lay in between. This CDR3 contains 14 residues. The germline CDR1 and CDR2 sequences are MNHEY and SMNVEV (reference sequence). This CDR3 is CASSFLSARETQYF. The CDR3 bases are TGTGCCAGCAGTTTCCTTTCAGCGCGAGAGACCCAGTACTTC.

The V and J genes are TRBV2 and TRBJ2-7, with 8 bases matching TRBD2. The CDR3 contains 15 residues. The germline V gene encodes CDR1 SNHLY and CDR2 FYNNEI. J was trimmed by 0 bases and V by 8 bases; bases with no gene match: 9. The CDR3: CASRMGAGASYEQYF. DNA for the CDR3: TGTGCCAGCCGGATGGGAGCGGGAGCCTCCTACGAGCAGTACTTC.

V usage is TRBV2 and J usage is TRBJ2-3; no firm D call. CDR3 length: 14 amino acids. V was trimmed by 2 bases and J by 2 bases, leaving 8 bases between them. Germline V lookup: CDR1 SNHLY, CDR2 FYNNEI. The CDR3 DNA reads TGTGCCAGCAGTGAATTGGCATTCACAGATACGCAGTATTTT. It translates to CASSELAFTDTQYF.

This clone was seen a handful of times. One end of the junction is discordant with germline, which a read error may explain. The chain employs TRBV19 and TRBJ2-7; TRBD2 agrees at 10 bases. Per the germline V gene, CDR1 is LNHDA and CDR2 is SQIVND (reference sequence). There are 15 residues in the CDR3. For the CDR3, the DNA is TGTGCCAGTAGCATAGGGACTAGCGTATCCTACGAGCAGTACTTC. Its protein is CASSIGTSVSYEQYF.

This clone was detected a few times. This CDR3 is also generated by other DNA sequences in the sample. J is TRBJ1-5 and V is TRBV28; no definite D call. The germline V and J ends were trimmed by 5 bases and 4 bases, with 3 bases remaining between them. There are 11 residues in the CDR3. The germline gives CDR1 MDHEN, CDR2 SYDVKM. The CDR3 DNA follows: TGTGCCAGCAGTCCTAATCAGCCCCAGCATTTT. This gives the protein CASSPNQPQHF.

Only a few counts were recorded for this clone. This chain joins TRBV5-6 and TRBJ2-7; D not certain. CDR1 and CDR2 (germline): SGHDT, YYEEEE. With 0 bases removed from V and 5 bases from J, the gap between germline ends came to 9 bases. The CDR3 is 13 residues long. The CDR3 loop is CASSLERFNEQYF. CDR3 DNA: TGTGCCAGCAGCTTGGAGAGGTTTAACGAGCAGTACTTC.

This chain connects TRBV4-1 to TRBJ2-7, with D possibly being TRBD1 or TRBD2 (5 bases each). The CDR3 totals 16 residues. The germline V and J ends were trimmed by 0 bases and 0 bases, with 12 bases remaining between them. Germline V gene lookup returns CDR1 MGHRA and CDR2 YSYEKL. This CDR3 is CASSQDWSGSSYEQYF. DNA for the CDR3: TGCGCCAGCAGCCAAGATTGGTCAGGGAGCTCCTACGAGCAGTACTTC.

The chain combines TRBV9 with TRBJ2-1; 15 bases match TRBD2. CDR1 and CDR2 from the germline V gene are SGDLS and YYNGEE. V gave up 3 bases and J gave up 9 bases; unmatched junction bases: 7. This CDR3 spans 16 amino acids. The CDR3: CASSGWTSGRAGEQFF. The CDR3 nucleotides read TGTGCCAGCAGCGGTTGGACTAGCGGGAGGGCGGGTGAGCAGTTCTTC. The full variable domain, in which reference TRBV9 and TRBJ2-1 provide the parts outside the CDR3, is DSGVTQTPKHLITATGQRVTLRCSPRSGDLSVYWYQQSLDQGLQFLIQYYNGEERAKGNILERFSAQQFPDLHSELNLSSLELGDSALYFCASSGWTSGRAGEQFFGPGTRLTVL.

V gene TRBV2 combines with J gene TRBJ1-5; no reliable D call. CDR1 and CDR2 (germline): SNHLY, FYNNEI. CDR3 length: 14 residues. V was pared by 3 bases and J by 0 bases, with 6 bases between. The CDR3 DNA reads TGTGCCAGCAGTGAGCACCTTAGCAATCAGCCCCAGCATTTT. Its protein product is CASSEHLSNQPQHF.

The V gene is TRBV5-1, the J gene TRBJ1-4; 7 nucleotides line up with TRBD1. The CDR3 runs 15 residues. Trimming removed 2 bases from V and 5 bases from J; junction bases left unmatched: 6. CDR1 is SGHRS, CDR2 YFSETQ, per germline. CDR3: CASSFEGQTNEKLFF. CDR3 nucleotide sequence: TGCGCCAGCAGCTTCGAGGGACAGACCAATGAAAAACTGTTTTTT.

V gene TRBV27 combines with J gene TRBJ2-7, with TRBD1 matching 7 bases. Germline trimming cut 1 base from V and 3 bases from J; bases unmatched to any gene: 0. This CDR3 region has 13 residues. Germline V gene sequence: CDR1 MNHEY, CDR2 SMNVEV (reference sequence). As DNA, the CDR3 is TGTGCCAGCAGTTTATGGGACAGCTACGAGCAGTACTTC. This gives the protein CASSLWDSYEQYF.

The genes are TRBV7-8 and TRBJ2-2; D possibly corresponds to TRBD1 (8 bases). V dropped 5 bases and J dropped 7 bases, with 26 bases sitting between them. The CDR3 runs to 18 residues. The germline V gene has CDR1 SGHVS and CDR2 FQNEAQ. The CDR3 nucleotides are TGTGCCAGCAGCGACGCGGGGGCCCCGGGACAGGTGGTCGGGGAGCTGTTTTTT. Its protein product is CASSDAGAPGQVVGELFF.

This clone was found once. The chain couples TRBV25-1 to TRBJ2-5; unclear D gene. The germline V gene encodes CDR1 MGHDK and CDR2 SYGVNS. With 5 bases removed from V and 5 bases from J, the gap between germline ends came to 9 bases. The CDR3 contains 12 residues. CDR3 coding DNA: TGTGCCAGCAGTACACCCGGGGAGACCCAGTACTTC. Translated: CASSTPGETQYF. The full variable domain, its missing parts supplied by reference TRBV25-1 and TRBJ2-5, is EADIYQTPRYLVIGTGKKITLECSQTMGHDKMYWYQQDPGMELHLIHYSYGVNSTEKGDLSSESTVSRIRTEHFPLTLESARPSHTSQYLCASSTPGETQYFGPGTRLLVL.

The chain uses TRBV5-6 and TRBJ1-1; D might be TRBD1 (5 bases). The CDR3 consists of 14 residues. Germline values: CDR1 SGHDT, CDR2 YYEEEE. The V and J ends lost 4 bases and 2 bases respectively, with 12 bases between them. The CDR3 is CASSPGPPNTEAFF. Here the CDR3 DNA reads TGTGCCAGCAGCCCGGGACCCCCAAACACTGAAGCTTTCTTT.

The chain recombines TRBV27 with TRBJ1-1, with D possibly TRBD1 on 5 matching bases. V lost 5 bases, J lost 1 base, and 8 bases lay in between. Looked up from germline, CDR1 is MNHEY and CDR2 is SMNVEV (reference sequence). The CDR3 extends over 13 amino acids. CDR3: CASSLQENTEAFF. CDR3 nucleotide sequence: TGTGCCAGCAGTCTACAGGAGAACACTGAAGCTTTCTTT.

The J gene is TRBJ2-1, the V gene TRBV27; D not resolved. CDR3 length equals 12 residues. Trimming took 4 bases from V and 9 from J, leaving 10 bases between them. Germline loops: CDR1 MNHEY, CDR2 SMNVEV (reference sequence). CDR3 coding DNA: TGTGCCAGCAGTTCAGGCTTACGTGAGCAGTTCTTC. This sequence encodes CASSSGLREQFF.

The rearrangement links TRBV6-1 to TRBJ1-3; the match to TRBD1 covers 7 bases. CDR1 is MNHNS, CDR2 SASEGT, per germline. There are 14 residues in the CDR3. The J segment lost 2 bases and the V segment lost 8 bases, leaving 6 bases of the junction unmatched. CDR3 loop: CASGARGPGNTIYF. Here the CDR3 DNA reads TGTGCCAGCGGGGCTAGGGGGCCTGGAAACACCATATATTTT.

The chain couples TRBV7-8 to TRBJ1-4; D gene uncertain. Germline lookup yields CDR1 SGHVS and CDR2 FQNEAQ. The CDR3 consists of 17 residues. Trimming removed 6 bases at V and 5 bases at J, with 22 bases between. This CDR3 reads CASRRRVGEGANEKLFF. DNA for the CDR3: TGTGCCAGCAGACGTAGGGTGGGAGAAGGTGCGAATGAAAAACTGTTTTTT.

This rearrangement joins TRBV14 to TRBJ2-5; 7 positions match TRBD2. Germline trimming cut 0 bases from V and 4 bases from J; bases unmatched to any gene: 11. This CDR3 is built from 17 residues. Germline-derived CDR1 and CDR2 are SGHDN and FVKESK. CDR3: CASSQDKFGGRIETQYF. Written as DNA, the CDR3 is TGTGCCAGCAGCCAAGATAAGTTCGGCGGGAGAATAGAGACCCAGTACTTC.

To note about this clone: The germline gene is not matched at one end of the junction; a read error may be the cause. The V gene is TRBV7-7, the J gene TRBJ2-5, with D tentatively TRBD1 (6 bases). Germline assignment: CDR1 SSHAT and CDR2 FNYEAQ (reference sequence). This CDR3 comprises 13 residues. The CDR3 sequence is CASSLARGETQYF. In DNA form, the CDR3 reads TGTGCTAGCAGCTTAGCCAGGGGAGAGACCCAGTACTTC.

The chain employs TRBV10-3 and TRBJ2-7; 7 bases agree with TRBD1. In germline, CDR1 is ENHRY, CDR2 SYGVKD. There are 14 residues in the CDR3. The junction had 7 bases not matched to a gene; V was cut back by 5 bases and J by 3 bases. CDR3 sequence reads: CAISSQGVNYEQYF. The CDR3 region has the DNA TGTGCCATCAGTAGCCAGGGGGTTAACTACGAGCAGTACTTC.

The chain uses TRBV4-1 and TRBJ2-1, with D possibly being TRBD1 (6 bases). The ends were cut back, 3 bases at V and 5 bases at J, with 14 bases in the middle. Germline assignment: CDR1 MGHRA and CDR2 YSYEKL. This CDR3 region has 15 residues. The CDR3 DNA follows: TGCGCCAGCAGCCAGTATTCAGGGGCCAACAATGAGCAGTTCTTC. It encodes CASSQYSGANNEQFF.

The chain recombines TRBV14 with TRBJ2-2; 9 bases fit TRBD1. Germline V lookup: CDR1 SGHDN, CDR2 FVKESK. J gave up 6 bases and V 2 bases, and 10 bases lay outside the gene matches. The CDR3 is 17 amino acids. The CDR3 reads CASSQTGGVLEAGELFF. CDR3 nucleotides: TGTGCCAGCAGCCAAACAGGGGGCGTTTTAGAGGCCGGGGAGCTGTTTTTT.

As DNA, the CDR3 is TGCGCCAGCAGTGAGTCCCCAGGGAGCTCCTACGAGCAGTACTTC. Translating gives CASSESPGSSYEQYF. This rearrangement joins TRBV10-1 to TRBJ2-7; D may be TRBD1 or TRBD2 (5 bases each). V dropped 0 bases and J dropped 0 bases, with 9 bases sitting between them. The CDR3 contains 15 residues. Germline CDR1 is WNHNN and CDR2 is SYGVQD (reference sequence).

V usage is TRBV5-1 and J usage is TRBJ1-3; no clear D. This CDR3 region has 14 residues. V dropped 0 bases and J dropped 0 bases, with 4 bases sitting between them. Germline values: CDR1 SGHRS, CDR2 YFSETQ. CDR3 region: CASSLAGSGNTIYF. The CDR3 bases are TGCGCCAGCAGCTTGGCAGGCTCTGGAAACACCATATATTTT.

This clone occurred a few times. The chain links TRBV9 to TRBJ1-2; no clear D gene. Germline V gene data show CDR1 as SGDLS and CDR2 as YYNGEE. Trimming shortened V by 3 bases and J by 9 bases, and 3 bases separated the two germline ends. This CDR3 spans 9 amino acids. The CDR3 spells CASSGRYTF. The CDR3 DNA sequence: TGTGCCAGCAGCGGACGCTACACCTTC.

Notes on this clone: A junction boundary mismatches the germline segment, possibly from a read error. The chain has TRBV11-2 and TRBJ2-1, with TRBD1 identical over 7 bases. In germline, CDR1 is SGHAT, CDR2 FQNNGV. The CDR3 loop spans 18 amino acids. The CDR3 protein is CASSLDPPGTEAYNEQFF. The CDR3 region has the DNA TGTGCCAGCAGCCTAGACCCTCCCGGGACAGAAGCTTACAATGAGCAGTTCTTC.